A selection of T cell receptor beta chains follows, all from one sample in a study of shared T cell receptors in the human thymus. The table came from immunoSEQ multiplex PCR; TCRdb's copy has only in-frame clones and leaves some out. Here the sample spans 500,000 to 850,000 clones, 70% to 90% being singletons. This sample was also put to use in a study of human thymus T cells.

The sequenced sample consisted of thymocytes. The receptors shown here come from a boy under three years old with a congenital heart defect. Both conserved end residues are part of each CDR3. Fields, in order: V gene, D gene, J gene, clone size, CDR3 protein, CDR3 DNA. A D gene is named only where the DNA matches it firmly. Expanded clones are given a class, and other clones once, few, many or no size at all.

>TRBV19|TRBD2|TRBJ2-1|.
CASSTRDRPKTSGNCEQFF
TGTGCCAGTAGTACGAGGGACAGACCGAAGACTAGCGGGAATTGTGAGCAGTTCTTC
>TRBV7-9|.|TRBJ2-7|.
CASRGRGEYEQYF
TGTGCCAGCAGGGGCAGGGGGGAATACGAGCAGTACTTC
>TRBV7-8|.|TRBJ1-5|.
CASSLREVHQPQHF
TGTGCCAGCAGCCTCAGGGAGGTTCATCAGCCCCAGCATTTT
>TRBV27|.|TRBJ2-7|.
CASSPGTYYEQYF
TGTGCCAGCAGTCCCGGGACTTACTACGAGCAGTACTTC
>TRBV6-5|.|TRBJ2-1|.
CASLSRGNNEQFF
TGTGCCAGCTTATCTCGAGGGAACAATGAGCAGTTCTTC
>TRBV4-3|TRBD2|TRBJ2-2|.
CASSQDLSGRESSGELFF
TGCGCCAGCAGCCAAGATCTTAGCGGGAGGGAGAGTAGCGGGGAGCTGTTTTTT
>TRBV5-1|TRBD2|TRBJ2-3|.
CASSPTSSTDTQYF
TGCGCCAGCAGCCCGACTAGCAGCACAGATACGCAGTATTTT
>TRBV7-2|TRBD2|TRBJ2-7|.
CASSLAWRGGRDEQYF
TGTGCCAGCAGCTTAGCGTGGCGGGGGGGCAGGGACGAGCAGTACTTC
>TRBV29-1|TRBD1|TRBJ2-2|.
CSVYVPGQGTTGELFF
TGCAGCGTTTACGTCCCGGGACAGGGAACCACCGGGGAGCTGTTTTTT
>TRBV5-6|.|TRBJ2-1|.
CASSRPPGWGQFF
TGTGCCAGCAGCCGTCCCCCAGGGTGGGGGCAGTTCTTC
>TRBV25-1|TRBD1|TRBJ1-1|.
CASSPWDRSYTEAFF
TGTGCCAGCAGTCCCTGGGACAGGTCCTACACTGAAGCTTTCTTT
>TRBV4-3|.|TRBJ1-3|.
CASSQDWGGMGAIYF
TGCGCCAGCAGCCAAGATTGGGGGGGTATGGGCGCCATATATTTT
>TRBV5-1|.|TRBJ2-1|once
CASSLNLTGEQFF
TGCGCCAGCAGCTTGAACCTGACAGGTGAGCAGTTCTTC
>TRBV7-2|.|TRBJ2-2|.
CASSGRVFGTGELFF
TGTGCCAGCAGCGGCAGGGTCTTTGGGACCGGGGAGCTGTTTTTT
>TRBV4-3|TRBD1|TRBJ1-1|.
CASSQDTDRAGAEAFF
TGCGCCAGCAGCCAAGATACGGACAGGGCGGGCGCTGAAGCTTTCTTT
>TRBV18|.|TRBJ2-7|.
CASSPSSLLGVGQYF
TGTGCCAGCTCTCCCAGCTCCCTCTTAGGGGTTGGGCAGTACTTC
>TRBV30|.|TRBJ2-1|.
CAWSVGSVSYNEQFF
TGTGCCTGGAGTGTCGGTAGCGTCTCCTACAATGAGCAGTTCTTC
>TRBV6-5|TRBD1|TRBJ2-7|.
CASRTPGQGGGEQYF
TGTGCCAGCAGGACGCCGGGACAGGGGGGTGGAGAGCAGTACTTC
>TRBV6-1|.|TRBJ2-7|few
CASSEYTFSYEQYF
TGTGCCAGCAGTGAGTACACCTTCTCCTACGAGCAGTACTTC
>TRBV6-1|.|TRBJ2-2|few
CASSEGSNTGELFF
TGTGCCAGCAGCGAGGGATCGAACACCGGGGAGCTGTTTTTT
>TRBV7-2|.|TRBJ2-2|once
CASSPKEDTGELFF
TGTGCCAGCAGCCCAAAGGAGGACACCGGGGAGCTGTTTTTT
>TRBV20-1|.|TRBJ2-1|.
CSARDRNEQFF
TGCAGTGCTAGAGATCGTAATGAGCAGTTCTTC
>TRBV5-1|TRBD2|TRBJ2-5|.
CASSLAGSGGGTQYF
TGCGCCAGCAGCTTGGCTGGTAGCGGGGGTGGGACCCAGTACTTC
>TRBV7-6|TRBD2|TRBJ2-1|.
CASSLAASGRTYNEQFF
TGTGCCAGCAGCTTAGCGGCTAGCGGGAGGACCTACAATGAGCAGTTCTTC
>TRBV5-6|TRBD1|TRBJ1-2|.
CASSCTGTGGNCYGYTF
TGTGCCAGCAGCTGCACGGGGACAGGGGGCAATTGCTATGGCTACACCTTC
>TRBV18|TRBD1|TRBJ1-5|.
CASSHTGGAGQPQHF
TGTGCCAGCTCACATACAGGGGGCGCGGGACAGCCCCAGCATTTT
>TRBV6-1|TRBD1|TRBJ2-1|.
CASRGSRDRANEQFF
TGTGCCAGCAGGGGTTCCCGGGACAGGGCAAATGAGCAGTTCTTC
>TRBV6-5|TRBD1|TRBJ1-5|.
CASSSTGVGQPQHF
TGTGCCAGCAGTTCCACAGGGGTAGGGCAGCCCCAGCATTTT
>TRBV7-8|TRBD1|TRBJ2-3|once
CASSKDRGYTDTQYF
TGTGCCAGCAGCAAAGACAGGGGCTACACAGATACGCAGTATTTT
>TRBV7-2|.|TRBJ1-5|.
CASSLDPQPYNQPQHF
TGTGCCAGCAGCTTAGATCCACAGCCCTACAATCAGCCCCAGCATTTT
>TRBV5-1|TRBD2|TRBJ2-7|.
CASSLPEAGTTYEQYF
TGCGCCAGCAGCCTGCCCGAAGCGGGGACCACCTACGAGCAGTACTTC
>TRBV10-3|TRBD2|TRBJ2-5|.
CAISESGGESEKYF
TGTGCCATCAGTGAGTCCGGGGGGGAGTCAGAAAAGTACTTC
>TRBV28|.|TRBJ2-1|.
CASSLGLFLPYNEQFF
TGTGCCAGCAGTTTAGGGCTCTTCCTACCCTACAATGAGCAGTTCTTC
>TRBV4-1|TRBD1|TRBJ1-1|few
CASSQKTGGKNTEAFF
TGCGCCAGCAGCCAAAAAACAGGGGGCAAGAACACTGAAGCTTTCTTT
>TRBV19|.|TRBJ1-4|.
CASSGQGKVNEKLFF
TGTGCCAGTAGCGGTCAGGGGAAGGTCAATGAAAAACTGTTTTTT
>TRBV21-1|.|TRBJ2-7|.
CASSKEAPELAGAIEQYF
TGTGCCAGCAGCAAAGAAGCCCCAGAACTAGCGGGAGCTATCGAGCAGTACTTC
>TRBV19|TRBD2|TRBJ2-3|.
CASSPYLKVSGRAGADTQYF
TGTGCCAGTAGTCCATACCTCAAGGTTAGCGGGAGGGCCGGGGCAGATACGCAGTATTTT
>TRBV6-1|TRBD2|TRBJ2-7|.
CASSEVGAKAGGQYF
TGTGCCAGCAGTGAAGTGGGGGCTAAGGCGGGGGGCCAGTACTTC
>TRBV5-6|.|TRBJ1-2|.
CASSLEGSDYGYTF
TGTGCCAGCAGCCTGGAAGGGAGCGACTATGGCTACACCTTC
>TRBV6-1|.|TRBJ2-7|.
CASSITYEQYF
TGTGCCAGCAGTATAACCTACGAGCAGTACTTC
>TRBV28|.|TRBJ1-1|.
CASTSSTPNTEAFF
TGTGCCAGCACAAGTAGCACACCGAACACTGAAGCTTTCTTT
>TRBV5-6|TRBD1|TRBJ1-4|.
CASSPPGQGAREKLFF
TGTGCCAGCAGCCCGCCGGGACAGGGGGCGCGGGAAAAACTGTTTTTT
>TRBV4-1|TRBD2|TRBJ2-3|few
CASSQDRKAGITDTQYF
TGCGCCAGCAGCCAAGATAGGAAAGCGGGGATCACAGATACGCAGTATTTT
>TRBV28|TRBD2|TRBJ2-7|.
CASSLYRGGERGYEQYF
TGTGCCAGCAGTTTATACCGGGGAGGGGAGAGGGGTTACGAGCAGTACTTC
>TRBV9|TRBD2|TRBJ2-2|.
CASSVAGGYTGELFF
TGTGCCAGCAGCGTAGCGGGGGGATACACCGGGGAGCTGTTTTTT
>TRBV4-3|.|TRBJ1-1|once
CASSGHDRPGDTEAFF
TGCGCCAGCAGCGGCCATGACAGACCAGGAGACACTGAAGCTTTCTTT
>TRBV25-1|.|TRBJ2-7|.
CASSVFYEQYF
TGTGCCAGCAGTGTCTTCTACGAGCAGTACTTC
>TRBV2|TRBD1|TRBJ2-7|.
CAMEQGAEEQYF
TGTGCCATGGAACAGGGGGCTGAAGAGCAGTACTTC